This T cell receptor beta chain originates from a study of T-cell reconstitution after alpha-beta-depleted transplantation in children. CDR3 length equals 14 residues. With 2 bases removed from V and 5 bases from J, the gap between germline ends came to 9 bases. Unique molecular identifiers were incorporated during preparation of the TCRbeta library. TCRdb independently ran MiXCR on the PCR reads; one entry per CDR3 protein. Of about 470,000 distinct CDR3 sequences listed, roughly 43% are singletons. General observations from the study: A year had passed since transplant, and T-cell counts and diversity by then came mostly from newly produced T cells.

Points on this clonotype: What it binds is unknown.

Source: PBMCs, taken before TCRalphabeta/CD19-depleted stem cell transplant. This chain links TRBV12-3 or TRBV12-4 with TRBJ2-2; tentatively, D is TRBD2 (5 bases). The clonotype originates from a girl aged 2-9 years with aplastic anemia, due to receive a stem cell transplant. DNA for the CDR3: TGTGCCAGCAGTTTAAACGAGGGAACCGGGGAGCTGTTTTTT. Its protein product is CASSLNEGTGELFF.